The clone carrying this T cell receptor beta chain was detected once. Antigen specificity is unknown. PCR used 60 Vbeta primers and 13 Jbeta primers. TCRdb keeps only in-frame clones here, not all; method: immunoSEQ multiplex PCR. The sample lists approximately 180,000 clones, around 79% seen once, with 1.5% to 2% in the top ten. The data originate from a study of cytomegalovirus exposure and HLA in healthy donors. The J segment lost 7 bases and the V segment lost 3 bases, leaving 5 bases of the junction unmatched. CDR3 length: 14 residues. Per germline, CDR1 MDHEN and CDR2 SYDVKM. Study observations and caveats: Per a prior analysis, the majority of TCR beta V segments were productive roughly 90% or roughly 30% of the time. Other equally common chains were less clonally expanded than HLA-associated TCR beta chains, a later analysis showed.

This rearrangement joins TRBV28 to TRBJ2-2, with TRBD2 identical over 7 bases. This clonotype was obtained from a woman between 45 and 65 years old in good health and CMV-seronegative. The sample was PBMCs. The CDR3, as DNA: TGTGCCAGCAGTTTCAGCGGGACGATCGGGGAGCTGTTTTTT. Encoded protein: CASSFSGTIGELFF. Variable domain in full (rest from reference TRBV28 and TRBJ2-2): DVKVTQSSRYLVKRTGEKVFLECVQDMDHENMFWYRQDPGLGLRLIYFSYDVKMKEKGDIPEGYSVSREKKERFSLILESASTNQTSMYLCASSFSGTIGELFFGEGSRLTVL.